Shown below are 11 T cell receptor beta chains from a single sample sequenced in a study of shared clonotypes between healthy human individuals. Data came from immunoSEQ multiplex PCR; TCRdb stores just in-frame clones and leaves some out. The sample consists of millions of clones, about 92% of them appearing once. Cells designated naive CD8 were CD45RO-negative and were positively selected for CCR7, with terminally differentiated effector memory CD45RA+ cells excluded. The sample was naive CD8+ T cells from PBMCs. These receptors were collected from a man aged 18-30 years in good health. Some clones in this sample may be carry-over from other donors' samples.

This chain connects TRBV10-3 to TRBJ2-1; 8 nucleotides match TRBD1. The length of the CDR3 is 13 residues. The V gene end was trimmed by 2 bases and the J gene end by 15 bases; junction bases not matched to a gene: 9. Germline V gene lookup returns CDR1 ENHRY and CDR2 SYGVKD. The CDR3 is CAISEPRGQGPFF. CDR3 DNA: TGTGCCATCAGTGAGCCCCGAGGACAGGGCCCGTTCTTC.

The rearrangement uses TRBV7-8 and TRBJ2-1; TRBD2 matches at 11 bases. Germline V gives CDR1 SGHVS, CDR2 FQNEAQ. The CDR3 extends over 15 amino acids. Trimming at V came to 5 bases and at J to 9 bases, leaving 9 bases not matched to a gene. This chain's CDR3 is CASSTTSGISGEQFF. Here the CDR3 DNA reads TGTGCCAGCAGCACGACTAGCGGGATCAGCGGTGAGCAGTTCTTC.

This chain links TRBV6-1 with TRBJ2-7; the D is unclear. V was trimmed by 2 bases and J by 3 bases, leaving 8 bases between them. Germline-derived CDR1 and CDR2 are MNHNS and SASEGT. This CDR3 comprises 13 residues. The CDR3: CASSEYGFYEQYF. The CDR3 coding sequence is TGTGCCAGCAGTGAATATGGCTTCTACGAGCAGTACTTC.

The chain carries TRBV7-8 and TRBJ1-2; TRBD1 agrees at 7 bases. The V gene's germline CDR1 is SGHVS and CDR2 FQNEAQ. The CDR3 loop spans 16 amino acids. J lost 6 bases, V lost 8 bases, and 18 bases had no gene match. The CDR3 bases are TGTGCCAGCCAACCCGGGGCAGGGGGGCACATTGATGGCTACACCTTC. Translating gives CASQPGAGGHIDGYTF.

This CDR3 is CASSHQEGLEQYF. CDR3 bases: TGTGCCAGCAGTCACCAGGAGGGCCTTGAGCAGTACTTC. The chain uses TRBV6-5 and TRBJ2-7, with a tentative D call TRBD2 (6 bases). The V end was cut by 5 bases, the J end by 7 bases, with 15 bases between. Germline-derived CDR1 and CDR2 are MNHEY and SVGAGI. CDR3 length equals 13 residues.

The chain joins TRBV10-3 to TRBJ2-5; 12 bases match TRBD2. CDR3 size: 15 residues. Germline values: CDR1 ENHRY, CDR2 SYGVKD. The trim removed 5 bases at V and 2 bases at J, leaving 3 bases unmatched. CDR3 protein: CAISTGTSGQETQYF. The CDR3 nucleotides read TGTGCCATCAGTACCGGGACTAGCGGGCAAGAGACCCAGTACTTC.

The chain has TRBV14 and TRBJ2-1; D possibly uses TRBD1 or TRBD2 (6 bases each). CDR3 length: 13 amino acids. Germline V CDR1 and CDR2: SGHDN, FVKESK. Trimming removed 1 base at V and 12 bases at J, with 13 bases between. The CDR3 nucleotides read TGTGCCAGCAGCCAAGTTTCGGGGGCAGGGCAGTTCTTC. This gives the protein CASSQVSGAGQFF.

Written as DNA, the CDR3 is TGTGCCAGCAGCTTGGTTAGCGGGGAACACAATGAGCAGTTCTTC. It specifies CASSLVSGEHNEQFF. The chain combines TRBV5-4 with TRBJ2-1; TRBD2 matches at 8 bases. The CDR3 length is 15 residues. Losses at the gene ends were 0 bases for V and 5 bases for J; bases not matched to a gene: 4. Per the germline V gene, CDR1 is SGHNT and CDR2 is YYREEE (reference sequence). The variable domain in full, completed from reference TRBV5-4 and TRBJ2-1, reads ETGVTQSPTHLIKTRGQQVTLRCSSQSGHNTVSWYQQALGQGPQFIFQYYREEENGRGNFPPRFSGLQFPNYSSELNVNALELDDSALYLCASSLVSGEHNEQFFGPGTRLTVL.

This rearrangement joins TRBV2 to TRBJ1-4; tentatively, D is TRBD1 (5 bases). CDR3 length equals 12 residues. Germline values: CDR1 SNHLY, CDR2 FYNNEI. CDR3 residues: CGSGPSVGGLFF. The CDR3 DNA sequence: TGTGGAAGCGGCCCCTCCGTGGGGGGACTGTTTTTT.

The count of this clone is one. The V gene is TRBV5-5, the J gene TRBJ2-5; the D is unclear. Germline V gives CDR1 SGHKS, CDR2 YYEKEE (reference sequence). Trimming cost V 3 bases and J 2 bases, with 8 bases left between them. The CDR3 sequence is 13 residues long. In DNA, the CDR3 is TGTGCCAGCAGCTCGTCTAGGCAAGAGACCCAGTACTTC. As protein: CASSSSRQETQYF.

The rearrangement joins TRBV2 to TRBJ1-2; D perhaps matches TRBD1 (6 bases). This CDR3 contains 18 residues. Germline CDR1 SNHLY, CDR2 FYNNEI. V lost 2 bases to trimming and J lost 1 base, with 20 bases between them. Here the CDR3 reads CASSEPTSLDSDNYGYTF. CDR3 nucleotide sequence: TGTGCCAGCAGTGAACCTACCTCCTTGGACAGCGATAACTATGGCTACACCTTC.